This T cell receptor (beta chain) was identified during a study of early T cells in non-severe SARS-CoV-2 infection. Across the study: The input, bulk RNA from unsorted whole blood, was sequenced, and chains were unpaired. Points from the study as a whole: Private and CD4 specificities were missed by VDJdb matching, which favored anti-spike CD8 responses.

About this clonotype: What it binds is not known.

Separate cDNA molecules each had unique molecular identifiers attached to them. TCRdb passed the 5' RACE reads through MiXCR, listing each CDR3 protein once. The sample shows about 79,000 distinct CDR3 sequences, approximately 13% of them seen only once. From germline, CDR1 is SGHTA and CDR2 FQGNSA. Trimming removed 0 bases from V and 8 bases from J; junction bases left unmatched: 7. This CDR3 spans 16 amino acids. The genes are TRBV7-2 and TRBJ2-1, with 10 nucleotides matching TRBD2. Input material: whole blood. The clonotype was recovered from an adult who was a healthcare worker with PCR-confirmed SARS-CoV-2 infection or an uninfected control (not recorded which). The CDR3 loop is CASSLAPSGSKYEQFF. The CDR3 DNA follows: TGTGCCAGCAGCTTAGCCCCTAGCGGGAGTAAATATGAGCAGTTCTTC.